The 16 T cell receptor beta chains in this list originate from one sample, sequenced in a study of T cell repertoires in cytomegalovirus infection. One entry per CDR3 protein results from TCRdb running MiXCR on the reads. The data contain approximately 240,000 distinct CDR3 sequences, roughly 12% of them singletons. The specimen sequenced was PBMCs. These receptor sequences come from a human donor in good health (CMV status not recorded). Some clones in this sample may be carry-over from other donors' samples.

This clonotype has ten or more counts. This chain joins TRBV6-2 or TRBV6-3 and TRBJ2-6, with unresolved D. Per germline, CDR1 MNHEY and CDR2 SVGEGT. This CDR3 spans 13 amino acids. V lost 7 bases and J 0 bases, leaving 4 bases between the germline ends. CDR3 amino acids: CASTLSGANVLTF. As DNA, the CDR3 is TGTGCCAGCACCCTCTCTGGGGCCAACGTCCTGACTTTC.

This clonotype was detected a few times. The V and J genes are TRBV2 and TRBJ2-5; 10 bases match TRBD1. This CDR3 spans 17 amino acids. Trimming took 5 bases from V and 5 from J; bases not matched to a gene: 14. Germline-derived CDR1 and CDR2 are SNHLY and FYNNEI. This CDR3 is CASSQGTGVALGETQYF. Written as DNA, the CDR3 is TGTGCCAGCAGTCAAGGGACAGGGGTGGCCCTTGGGGAGACCCAGTACTTC.

This clonotype was observed many times. The rearrangement joins TRBV19 to TRBJ2-1; perhaps TRBD2 as D (6 bases). This CDR3 has 14 residues. V was cut by 2 bases and J by 6 bases, with 11 bases left in between. Germline loops: CDR1 LNHDA, CDR2 SQIVND (reference sequence). The CDR3 DNA reads TGTGCCAGTAGTATAAGGAGGGAAGGCAATGAGCAGTTCTTC. It codes for CASSIRREGNEQFF.

The sample holds a few counts of this clonotype. The chain recombines TRBV12-3 or TRBV12-4 with TRBJ2-5; D might be TRBD2 (7 bases). Deletions cut 7 bases from V and 2 bases from J, with 20 bases between. This CDR3 spans 16 amino acids. CDR3 region: CASTPGGGAGQETQYF. The CDR3 nucleotides read TGTGCCAGCACCCCTGGGGGGGGGGCAGGGCAAGAGACCCAGTACTTC.

J is TRBJ1-2 and V is TRBV10-3; D ambiguous. This CDR3 is built from 14 residues. V lost 8 bases and J 3 bases, leaving 16 bases between the germline ends. Germline CDR1 reads ENHRY; CDR2 reads SYGVKD. CDR3 nucleotides: TGTGCCATCGGTTCCACCCTCTTTGACTATGGCTACACCTTC. Protein product: CAIGSTLFDYGYTF.

For the CDR3, the DNA is TGTGCCATCTCCAGGACAGGGGATGATCAGCCCCAGCATTTT. Translating it yields CAISRTGDDQPQHF. The chain links TRBV19 to TRBJ1-5; 9 bases fit TRBD1. V dropped 10 bases and J dropped 5; count of bases not matched to a gene: 9. In germline, CDR1 is LNHDA, CDR2 SQIVND (reference sequence). This CDR3 has 14 residues.

This clonotype was observed at least ten times. The chain recombines TRBV6-1 with TRBJ2-2, with 7 positions matching TRBD1. Per germline, CDR1 MNHNS and CDR2 SASEGT. The V and J ends lost 11 bases and 4 bases, in that order; junction bases with no gene match: 10. This CDR3 has 14 residues. Written as DNA, the CDR3 is TGTGCCTCGCGCCACAGGGGATCCACCGGGGAGCTGTTTTTT. Translation: CASRHRGSTGELFF.

This clonotype was counted many times. The CDR3 protein is CASSLQGTGNTIYF. The CDR3 coding sequence is TGTGCCAGCAGCCTACAGGGGACTGGAAACACCATATATTTT. V is TRBV7-2 and J is TRBJ1-3; 7 nucleotides agree with TRBD1. The CDR3 is made up of 14 amino acids. The germline V gene has CDR1 SGHTA and CDR2 FQGNSA. Germline trimming cut 5 bases from V and 2 bases from J; bases unmatched to any gene: 3.

The chain uses TRBV19 and TRBJ1-2; possibly TRBD1 for D (5 bases). V gave up 3 bases and J gave up 4 bases, with 15 bases separating them. CDR1 and CDR2 from the germline V gene are LNHDA and SQIVND (reference sequence). The CDR3 length is 15 residues. CDR3 DNA sequence: TGTGCCAGTAGTATCCGAAGGGAGCAGGGCTATGGCTACACCTTC. Translated: CASSIRREQGYGYTF.

This sequence joins TRBV7-2 and TRBJ2-1; 7 positions match TRBD2. The junction had 11 bases not matched to a gene; V was cut back by 7 bases and J by 5 bases. The CDR3 totals 15 residues. Germline values: CDR1 SGHTA, CDR2 FQGNSA. CDR3 bases: TGTGCCAGCAAGAGCGGCGGGAGATGGGACAATGAGCAGTTCTTC. The encoded protein is CASKSGGRWDNEQFF.

Ten or more counts support this clonotype. The gene calls are TRBV7-2 and TRBJ2-3; D ambiguous. The germline gives CDR1 SGHTA, CDR2 FQGNSA. The CDR3 has 14 amino acids. V lost 5 bases, J lost 2 bases, and 11 bases lay in between. Here the CDR3 reads CASSPSSTTDTQYF. The CDR3 DNA sequence: TGTGCCAGCAGCCCATCCTCCACCACAGATACGCAGTATTTT.

This chain joins TRBV4-3 and TRBJ1-6; D gene uncertain. The CDR3 has 13 residues. Trimming left V 0 bases short and J 9 bases short, with 6 bases between. CDR1 and CDR2 (germline): LGHNA, YSLEER. CDR3 sequence reads: CASSQDAGSPLHF. The CDR3 DNA sequence: TGCGCCAGCAGCCAAGATGCGGGTTCACCCCTCCACTTT.

In its sample, this clonotype was seen many times. The V and J genes are TRBV7-2 and TRBJ1-6, with D unclear. Germline values: CDR1 SGHTA, CDR2 FQGNSA. V lost 5 bases, J lost 5 bases, and 16 bases lay in between. This CDR3 has 16 amino acids. The CDR3 is CASSPRGVADNSPLHF. CDR3 nucleotide sequence: TGTGCCAGCAGCCCGCGCGGTGTGGCCGATAATTCACCCCTCCACTTT.

This clonotype came up many times. The CDR3: CASSSQGLGYTF. CDR3 bases: TGTGCCAGCAGCTCCCAGGGGCTTGGCTACACCTTC. The chain couples TRBV7-2 to TRBJ1-2; possible D gene TRBD1, 6 bases. Per germline, CDR1 SGHTA and CDR2 FQGNSA. CDR3 size: 12 residues. The V end was cut by 4 bases, the J end by 7 bases, with 10 bases between. Full variable domain (missing parts from reference TRBV7-2 and TRBJ1-2): GAGVSQSPSNKVTEKGKDVELRCDPISGHTALYWYRQSLGQGLEFLIYFQGNSAPDKSGLPSDRFSAERTGGSVSTLTIQRTQQEDSAVYLCASSSQGLGYTFGSGTRLTVV.

This chain uses TRBV29-1 with TRBJ2-1, with 8 bases that match TRBD1. J gave up 4 bases and V 7 bases, and 21 bases lay outside the gene matches. Germline V gene lookup returns CDR1 SQVTM and CDR2 ANQGSEA. This CDR3 has 18 residues. CDR3 in DNA: TGCAGCGCCCAGGGGGCAGTGCTCGATAGCGCTACGTACAATGAGCAGTTCTTC. As protein: CSAQGAVLDSATYNEQFF.

This clonotype was detected ten times or more. This rearrangement joins TRBV7-2 to TRBJ2-3; no clear D. V shed 3 bases and J shed 3 bases, with 10 bases lying between them. Germline V lookup: CDR1 SGHTA, CDR2 FQGNSA. The CDR3 totals 14 residues. CDR3 in amino acids: CASSLVGNTDTQYF. The CDR3 coding sequence is TGTGCCAGCAGCTTGGTCGGCAATACAGATACGCAGTATTTT.